Listed below are T cell receptor beta chains from one sample, sequenced in a study of T cell clonotyping in hematopoietic cell transplantation. Profiled with immunoSEQ multiplex PCR; TCRdb holds only in-frame clones, not every one. Of about 70,000 clones in the sample, over 90% were seen once. Sequencing used peripheral blood mononuclear cells. All receptors come from a man aged 50-59 years in good health. Some clones in this sample may be carry-over from other donors' samples. The CDR3 runs from the conserved cysteine through the conserved F or W. D genes are given only for firm matches. Some rows mark clone size as missing; the rest say once, few, many or name a class of expanded clone.

cdr3_aa: CASSLVGREDQPQHF
cdr3_nt: TGTGCCAGTAGTCTTGTGGGTCGCGAAGATCAGCCCCAGCATTTT
v_call: TRBV19
d_call: NA
clone_size: NA
j_call: TRBJ1-5

cdr3_aa: CASREQVNQPQHF
cdr3_nt: TGTGCCAGTAGGGAACAGGTCAATCAGCCCCAGCATTTT
v_call: TRBV19
d_call: NA
clone_size: NA
j_call: TRBJ1-5

cdr3_aa: CASSGREAFF
cdr3_nt: TGTGCCAGCAGTGGGAGGGAAGCTTTCTTT
v_call: TRBV2
d_call: NA
clone_size: once
j_call: TRBJ1-1

cdr3_aa: CASPGFQVDTQYF
cdr3_nt: TGTGCCAGCCCGGGGTTCCAGGTGGATACGCAGTATTTT
v_call: TRBV2
d_call: NA
clone_size: NA
j_call: TRBJ2-3

cdr3_aa: CASSLERQGLGNQPQHF
cdr3_nt: TGTGCCAGCAGCTTAGAACGACAGGGGTTGGGCAATCAGCCCCAGCATTTT
v_call: TRBV7-2
d_call: TRBD1
clone_size: once
j_call: TRBJ1-5

cdr3_aa: CASSTPTGFSGYTF
cdr3_nt: TGTGCCAGTAGTACACCGACAGGGTTCAGTGGCTACACCTTC
v_call: TRBV19
d_call: TRBD1
clone_size: NA
j_call: TRBJ1-2

cdr3_aa: CASKRSGGNEQFF
cdr3_nt: TGTGCCAGCAAACGCTCGGGGGGGAATGAGCAGTTCTTC
v_call: TRBV7-2
d_call: TRBD2
clone_size: NA
j_call: TRBJ2-1

cdr3_aa: CAIQKFRAISDTQYF
cdr3_nt: TGTGCCATCCAAAAGTTCAGGGCGATCTCGGATACCCAGTACTTC
v_call: TRBV6-1
d_call: NA
clone_size: NA
j_call: TRBJ2-5

cdr3_aa: CASSHLLGQGRGYEQYF
cdr3_nt: TGCGCCAGCAGCCACTTACTGGGACAGGGTCGTGGATACGAGCAGTACTTC
v_call: TRBV4-1
d_call: TRBD1
clone_size: once
j_call: TRBJ2-7

cdr3_aa: CASSLTQDYGYTF
cdr3_nt: TGTGCCAGCAGCTTGACACAGGACTATGGCTACACCTTC
v_call: TRBV5-6
d_call: NA
clone_size: NA
j_call: TRBJ1-2

cdr3_aa: CASSAGTGTDGYTF
cdr3_nt: TGTGCCAGCAGCGCCGGGACAGGGACCGATGGCTACACCTTC
v_call: TRBV7-2
d_call: TRBD1
clone_size: NA
j_call: TRBJ1-2

cdr3_aa: CASRVQGGVDTEAFF
cdr3_nt: TGTGCCAGCAGGGTACAGGGTGGGGTCGACACTGAAGCTTTCTTT
v_call: TRBV28
d_call: NA
clone_size: NA
j_call: TRBJ1-1